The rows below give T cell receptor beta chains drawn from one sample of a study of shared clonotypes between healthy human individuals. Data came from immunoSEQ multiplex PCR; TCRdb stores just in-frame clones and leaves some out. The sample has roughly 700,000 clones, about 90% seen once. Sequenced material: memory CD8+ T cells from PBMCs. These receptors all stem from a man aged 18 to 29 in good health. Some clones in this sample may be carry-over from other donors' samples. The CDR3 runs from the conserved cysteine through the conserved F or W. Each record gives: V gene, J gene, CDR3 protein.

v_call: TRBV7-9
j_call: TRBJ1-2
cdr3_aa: CASSSIINYGYTF

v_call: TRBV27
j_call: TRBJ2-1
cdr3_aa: CASRAEAHNEQFF

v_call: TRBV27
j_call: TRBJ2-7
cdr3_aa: CASSFGTGPYEQYF

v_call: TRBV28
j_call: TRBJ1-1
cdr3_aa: CASSLTPVRMNTEAFF

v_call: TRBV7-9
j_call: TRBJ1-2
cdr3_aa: CASSLARGGTNGYTF

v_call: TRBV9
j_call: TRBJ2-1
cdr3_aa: CASSVGFLGTGRNEQFF

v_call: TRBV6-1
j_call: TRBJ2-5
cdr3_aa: CASSTLAGGGETQYF

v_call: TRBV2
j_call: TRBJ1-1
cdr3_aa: CASRGTDWDTEAFF

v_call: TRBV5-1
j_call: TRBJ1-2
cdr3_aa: CASTDSVYGYTF

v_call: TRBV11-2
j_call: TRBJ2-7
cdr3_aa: CASSWDRGRSYEQYF

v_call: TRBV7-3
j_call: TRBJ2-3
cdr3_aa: CASSLDASTDTQYF

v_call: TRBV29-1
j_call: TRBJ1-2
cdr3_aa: CSVAVNYGYTF

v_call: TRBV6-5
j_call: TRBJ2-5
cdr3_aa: CASRPFGQKTQYF

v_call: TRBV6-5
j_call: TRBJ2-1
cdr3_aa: CASSPGLAGYEQFF

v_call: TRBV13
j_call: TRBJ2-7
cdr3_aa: CASSSGGGPTHYEQYF

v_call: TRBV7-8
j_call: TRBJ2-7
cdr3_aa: CASSYFYEQYF

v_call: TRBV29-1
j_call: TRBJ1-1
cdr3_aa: CRSLGGTGGMNTEAFF

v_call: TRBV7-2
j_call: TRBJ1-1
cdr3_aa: CASSPITQIEAFF

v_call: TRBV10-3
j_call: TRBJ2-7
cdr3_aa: CAISEETYEQYF

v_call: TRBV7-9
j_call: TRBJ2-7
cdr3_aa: CASSFPKRAPSYEQYF

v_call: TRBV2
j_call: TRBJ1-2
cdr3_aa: CASRRLSGGYTF

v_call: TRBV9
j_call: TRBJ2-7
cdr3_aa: CASSADGTPSGEQYF

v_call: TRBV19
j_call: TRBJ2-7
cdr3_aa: CASSIAGGESGLVEQYF

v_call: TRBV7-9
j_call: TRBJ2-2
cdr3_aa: CAVTAGYHLNTGELFF

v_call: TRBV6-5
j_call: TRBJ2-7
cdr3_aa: CASGYYRGYEQYF

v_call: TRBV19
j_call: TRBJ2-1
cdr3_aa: CASSIIPGGFHEQFF

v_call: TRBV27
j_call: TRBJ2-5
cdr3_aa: CASKVRVRGQETQYF

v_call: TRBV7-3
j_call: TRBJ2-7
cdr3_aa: CASSWPSEVF

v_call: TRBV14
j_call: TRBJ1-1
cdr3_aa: CASSPYIGTEAFF

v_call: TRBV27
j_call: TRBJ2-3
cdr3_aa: CASSLLTSRKDTQYF

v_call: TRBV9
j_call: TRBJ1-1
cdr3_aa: CASSVKSGNTEAFF

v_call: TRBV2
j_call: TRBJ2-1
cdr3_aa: CASLRDRTPREDEQFF

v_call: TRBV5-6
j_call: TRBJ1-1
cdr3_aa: CASSSPSTSEAFF

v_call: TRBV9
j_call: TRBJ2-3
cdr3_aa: CASSLYRGYTDTQYF

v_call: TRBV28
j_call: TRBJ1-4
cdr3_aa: CASSLGALGTNEKLFF

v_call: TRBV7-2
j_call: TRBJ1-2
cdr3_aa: CASSQTGVGTYGYTF

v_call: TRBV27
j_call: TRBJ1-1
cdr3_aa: CASSLSGVNTEAFF

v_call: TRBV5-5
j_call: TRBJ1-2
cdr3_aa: CASSLEYGYTF

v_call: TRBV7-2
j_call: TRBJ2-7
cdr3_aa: CASSLEVVRGGLYEQYF

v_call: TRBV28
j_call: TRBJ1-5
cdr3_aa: CASRAAIRNQPQHF

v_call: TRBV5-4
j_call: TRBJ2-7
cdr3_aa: CASSSPGSYEQYF

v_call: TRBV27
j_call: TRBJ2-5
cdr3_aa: CASSLTAGALQETQYF

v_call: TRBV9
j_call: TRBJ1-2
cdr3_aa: CASSAPGHNYTF

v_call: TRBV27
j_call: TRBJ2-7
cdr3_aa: CASSSNREVIEQYF